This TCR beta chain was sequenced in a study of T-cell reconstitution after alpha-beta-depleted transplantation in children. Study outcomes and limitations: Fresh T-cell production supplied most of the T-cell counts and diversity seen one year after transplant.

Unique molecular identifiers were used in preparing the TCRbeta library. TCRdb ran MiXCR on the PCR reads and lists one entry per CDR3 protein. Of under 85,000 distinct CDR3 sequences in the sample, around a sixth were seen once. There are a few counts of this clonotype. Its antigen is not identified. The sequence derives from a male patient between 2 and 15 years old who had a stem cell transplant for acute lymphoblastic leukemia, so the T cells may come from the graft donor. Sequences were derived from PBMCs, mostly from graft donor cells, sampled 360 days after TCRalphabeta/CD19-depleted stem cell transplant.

The CDR3 loop is CASSLIAREYLLSYNEQFF. The CDR3 DNA follows: TGCGCCAGCAGCTTGATTGCCAGGGAATATCTATTATCGTACAATGAGCAGTTCTTC. The rearrangement links TRBV5-1 to TRBJ2-1, with D possibly being TRBD1 (5 bases). Per germline, CDR1 SGHRS and CDR2 YFSETQ. V was cut by 1 base and J by 4 bases, with 24 bases left in between. The CDR3 length is 19 residues.